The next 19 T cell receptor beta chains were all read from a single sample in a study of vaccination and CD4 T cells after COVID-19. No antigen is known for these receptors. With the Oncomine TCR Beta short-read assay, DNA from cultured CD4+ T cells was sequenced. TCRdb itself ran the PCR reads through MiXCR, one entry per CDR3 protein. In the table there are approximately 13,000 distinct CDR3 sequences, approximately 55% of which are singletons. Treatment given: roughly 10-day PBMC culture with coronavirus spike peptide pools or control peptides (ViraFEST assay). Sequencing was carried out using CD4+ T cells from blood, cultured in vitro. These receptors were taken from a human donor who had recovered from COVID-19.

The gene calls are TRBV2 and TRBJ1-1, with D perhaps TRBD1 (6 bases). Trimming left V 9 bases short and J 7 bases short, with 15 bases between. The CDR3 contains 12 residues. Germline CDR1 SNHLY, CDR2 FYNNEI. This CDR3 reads CASRTDGGEAFF. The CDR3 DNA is TGTGCCAGTCGGACAGATGGGGGTGAAGCTTTCTTT.

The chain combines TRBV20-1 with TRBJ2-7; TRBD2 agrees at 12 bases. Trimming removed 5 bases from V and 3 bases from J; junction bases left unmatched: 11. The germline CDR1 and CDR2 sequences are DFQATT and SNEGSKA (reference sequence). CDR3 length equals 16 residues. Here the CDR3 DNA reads TGCAGTGCTCTAGGCGAGGGACTAGCGGGCCTCTACGAGCAGTACTTC. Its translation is CSALGEGLAGLYEQYF.

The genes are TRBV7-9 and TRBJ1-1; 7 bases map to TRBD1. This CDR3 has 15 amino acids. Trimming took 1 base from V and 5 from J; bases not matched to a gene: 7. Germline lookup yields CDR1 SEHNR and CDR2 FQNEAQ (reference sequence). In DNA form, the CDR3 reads TGTGCCAGCAGCTTAGAGGGGGCTGGCCTTACTGAAGCTTTCTTT. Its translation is CASSLEGAGLTEAFF. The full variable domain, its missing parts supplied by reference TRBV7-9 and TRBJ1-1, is DTGVSQNPRHKITKRGQNVTFRCDPISEHNRLYWYRQTLGQGPEFLTYFQNEAQLEKSRLLSDRFSAERPKGSFSTLEIQRTEQGDSAMYLCASSLEGAGLTEAFFGQGTRLTVV.

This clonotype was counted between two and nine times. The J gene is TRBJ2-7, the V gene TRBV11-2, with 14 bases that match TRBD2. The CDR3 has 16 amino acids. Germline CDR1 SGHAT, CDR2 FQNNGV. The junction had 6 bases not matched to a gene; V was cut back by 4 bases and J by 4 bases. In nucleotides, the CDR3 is TGTGCCAGCAGCTCGGGGGGACTAGCGGGAGATTACGAGCAGTACTTC. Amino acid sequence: CASSSGGLAGDYEQYF.

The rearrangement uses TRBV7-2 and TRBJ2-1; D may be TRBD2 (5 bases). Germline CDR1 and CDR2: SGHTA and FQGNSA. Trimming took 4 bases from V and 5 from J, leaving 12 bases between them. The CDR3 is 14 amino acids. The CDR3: CASSSYTADNEQFF. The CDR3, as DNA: TGTGCCAGCAGCTCCTACACAGCGGACAATGAGCAGTTCTTC.

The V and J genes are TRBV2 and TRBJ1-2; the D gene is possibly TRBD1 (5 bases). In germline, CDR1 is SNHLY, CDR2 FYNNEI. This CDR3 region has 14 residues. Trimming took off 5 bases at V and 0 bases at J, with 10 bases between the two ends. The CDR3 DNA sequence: TGTGCCAGCAGTCCACGACAGCCTAACTATGGCTACACCTTC. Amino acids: CASSPRQPNYGYTF. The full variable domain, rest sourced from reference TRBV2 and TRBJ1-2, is EPEVTQTPSHQVTQMGQEVILRCVPISNHLYFYWYRQILGQKVEFLVSFYNNEISEKSEIFDDQFSVERPDGSNFTLKIRSTKLEDSAMYFCASSPRQPNYGYTFGSGTRLTVV.

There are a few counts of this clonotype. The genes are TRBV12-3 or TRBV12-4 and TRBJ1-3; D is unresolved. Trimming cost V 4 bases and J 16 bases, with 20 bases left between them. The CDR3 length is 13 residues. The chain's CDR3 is CASSWPNTDRPYF. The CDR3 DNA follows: TGTGCCAGCAGTTGGCCTAACACCGACCGCCCCTATTTT.

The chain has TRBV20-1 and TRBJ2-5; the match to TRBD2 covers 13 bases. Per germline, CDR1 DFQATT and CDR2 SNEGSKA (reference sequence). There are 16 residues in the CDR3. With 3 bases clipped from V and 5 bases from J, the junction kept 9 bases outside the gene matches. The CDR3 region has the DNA TGCAGTGCTAGCACTTGGACTAGCGGGAGCCCTGAGACCCAGTACTTC. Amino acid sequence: CSASTWTSGSPETQYF.

CDR3 loop: CASSRTSNQPQHF. The CDR3 DNA is TGTGCCAGCAGTCGGACATCGAATCAGCCCCAGCATTTT. V gene TRBV6-1 combines with J gene TRBJ1-5, with D perhaps TRBD1 (5 bases). The V end lost 5 bases, the J end lost 4 bases, and 9 bases lay between the germline ends. Germline V gene data show CDR1 as MNHNS and CDR2 as SASEGT. This CDR3 contains 13 residues.

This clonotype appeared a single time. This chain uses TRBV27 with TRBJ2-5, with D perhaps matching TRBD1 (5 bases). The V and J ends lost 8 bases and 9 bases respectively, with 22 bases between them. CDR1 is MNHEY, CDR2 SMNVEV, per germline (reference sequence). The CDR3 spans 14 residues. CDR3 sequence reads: CASSFGAIEGPQYF. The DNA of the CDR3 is TGTGCCAGCTCCTTTGGGGCTATCGAAGGTCCCCAGTACTTC.

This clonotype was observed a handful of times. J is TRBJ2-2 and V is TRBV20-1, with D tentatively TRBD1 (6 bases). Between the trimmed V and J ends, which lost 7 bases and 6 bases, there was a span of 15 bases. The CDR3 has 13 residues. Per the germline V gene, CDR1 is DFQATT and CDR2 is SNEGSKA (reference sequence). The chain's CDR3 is CSVGGDMAGELFF. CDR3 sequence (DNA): TGCAGTGTTGGGGGCGATATGGCCGGGGAGCTGTTTTTT.

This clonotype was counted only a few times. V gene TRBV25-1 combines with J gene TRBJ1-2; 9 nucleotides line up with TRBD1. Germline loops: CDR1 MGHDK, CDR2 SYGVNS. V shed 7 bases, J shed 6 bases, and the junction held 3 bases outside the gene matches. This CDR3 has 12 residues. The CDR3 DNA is TGTGCCAGCATGGACAGGGGTGATGGCTACACCTTC. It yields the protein CASMDRGDGYTF.

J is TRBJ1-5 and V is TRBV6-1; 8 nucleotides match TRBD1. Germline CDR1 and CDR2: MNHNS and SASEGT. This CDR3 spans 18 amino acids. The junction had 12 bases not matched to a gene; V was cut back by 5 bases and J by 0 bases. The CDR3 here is CASSKGQGWGYSNQPQHF. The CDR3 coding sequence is TGTGCCAGCAGTAAAGGACAGGGATGGGGGTATAGCAATCAGCCCCAGCATTTT.

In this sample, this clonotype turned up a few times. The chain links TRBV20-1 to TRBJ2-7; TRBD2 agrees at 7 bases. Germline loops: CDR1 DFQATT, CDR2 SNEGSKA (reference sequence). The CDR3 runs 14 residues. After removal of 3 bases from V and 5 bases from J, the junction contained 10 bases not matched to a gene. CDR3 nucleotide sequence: TGCAGTGCTAGGGGCGGGAGCATCACGCACGAGCAGTACTTC. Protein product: CSARGGSITHEQYF.

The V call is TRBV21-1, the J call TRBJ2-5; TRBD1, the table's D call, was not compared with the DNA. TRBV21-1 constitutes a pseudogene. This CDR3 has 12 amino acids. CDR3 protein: CASSNREETQYF. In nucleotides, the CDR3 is TGTGCCAGCAGCAACAGGGAAGAGACCCAGTACTTC.

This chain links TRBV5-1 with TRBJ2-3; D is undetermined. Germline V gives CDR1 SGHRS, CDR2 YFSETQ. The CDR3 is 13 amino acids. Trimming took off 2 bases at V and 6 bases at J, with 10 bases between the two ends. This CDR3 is CASSFPGVDTQYF. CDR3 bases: TGCGCCAGCAGCTTCCCGGGCGTGGATACGCAGTATTTT.

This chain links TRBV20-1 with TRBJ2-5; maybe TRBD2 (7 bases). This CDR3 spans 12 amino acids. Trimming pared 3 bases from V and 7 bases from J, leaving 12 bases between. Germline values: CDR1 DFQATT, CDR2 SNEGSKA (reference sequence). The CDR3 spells CSASGGQLTQYF. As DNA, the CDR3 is TGCAGTGCTAGCGGGGGGCAATTGACCCAGTACTTC.

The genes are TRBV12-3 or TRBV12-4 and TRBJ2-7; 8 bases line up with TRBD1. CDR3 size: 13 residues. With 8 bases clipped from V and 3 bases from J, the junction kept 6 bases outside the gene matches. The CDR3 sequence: CASWFGQGYEQYF. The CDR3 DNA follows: TGTGCCAGCTGGTTCGGACAGGGCTACGAGCAGTACTTC.

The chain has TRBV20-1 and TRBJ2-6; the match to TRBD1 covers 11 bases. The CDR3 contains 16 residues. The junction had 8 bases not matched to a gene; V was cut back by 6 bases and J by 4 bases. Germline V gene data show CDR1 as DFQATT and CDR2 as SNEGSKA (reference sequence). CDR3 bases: TGCAGTGCAAGGACAGGGGGCGGGGGGGGGGCCAACGTCCTGACTTTC. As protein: CSARTGGGGGANVLTF.